This TCR beta chain was identified in a study of shared clonotypes between healthy human individuals. Findings and limits, study-wide: Expectations were that clonotype sharing among donors would be affected by sequencing depth.

This CDR3 spans 15 amino acids. Germline assignment: CDR1 MNHNS and CDR2 SASEGT. Trimming removed 3 bases from V and 10 bases from J, with 16 bases in between. Details on this clone: Its antigen is unidentified.

The assay was immunoSEQ multiplex PCR, and TCRdb's table has in-frame clones only and misses some. This table has 2,100,000 or so clones, around 95% appearing once. The sample comprised naive CD4+ T cells sorted from blood. As to subset: CD45RA+ positively selected. The chain combines TRBV6-1 with TRBJ1-6; D might be TRBD1 (5 bases). The receptor was derived from a man between 18 and 29 years old in good health. CDR3 bases: TGTGCCAGCAGTGACTGGGACCTGAGAATGTCACCCCTCCACTTT. This translates into CASSDWDLRMSPLHF.